This TCR beta chain appears in the sequencing data of a study of beta chain features in type 1 diabetes. Reverse transcribing all isolated RNA meant expressed TCRB transcripts were sequenced. Profiling relied on immunoSEQ multiplex PCR, and the TCRdb table lists in-frame clones only, not all of them. The sample carries some 240,000 clones, 16% recorded once. Notes on this clone: Its antigen is not identified.

The CDR3 loop spans 13 amino acids. The V end lost 3 bases, the J end lost 5 bases, and 5 bases lay between the germline ends. Per germline, CDR1 MGHDK and CDR2 SYGVNS. Study-wide points: Type 1 diabetes patients had fewer VDJ junction insertions and more deletions. A moderate, significant TCRB CDR3 shortening appeared in type 1 diabetes across four CD4+ subsets. For patients and controls alike, PCR might favor shorter templates to the same degree.

Researchers reported sorting CD4+ naive, central memory, regulatory and stem cell-like memory cells via CD45RO/CCR7/CD25/CD127/CD95/CD27. Purity exceeding 95% was reached by all sorted populations. This TCR was sampled from a man aged 25-45 years with type 1 diabetes. The chain recombines TRBV25-1 with TRBJ1-6; D gene unclear. The sample comprised naive CD4+ T cells from blood. CDR3 loop: CASSDSNNSPLHF. Written as DNA, the CDR3 is TGTGCCAGCAGTGACAGCAATAATTCACCCCTCCACTTT.